The clone carrying this T cell receptor (beta chain) occurred a few times. Antigen: not known. The sample belongs to a study of identical twins. TCRdb processed the 5' RACE reads anew with MiXCR; each CDR3 protein has one entry. The sample comprises around 960,000 distinct CDR3 sequences, roughly an eighth of which are singletons, and 1.5% to 2% rests with the top ten. Whole-study findings and limits: Findings depended on cross-sectional statistics rather than tracking the same donors.

These data are also associated with another study on yellow fever vaccine responses in identical twins.

The sequence derives from a young woman in good health. Sequencing was done on a sample of PBMCs.

CDR3 in amino acids: CASRLDTDTQYF. Written as DNA, the CDR3 is TGTGCCAGCAGATTGGACACAGATACGCAGTATTTT. The chain links TRBV12-3 or TRBV12-4 to TRBJ2-3; D remains unclear. The V gene lost 6 bases and the J gene lost 2 bases, with 6 bases spanning the gap. The CDR3 totals 12 residues.